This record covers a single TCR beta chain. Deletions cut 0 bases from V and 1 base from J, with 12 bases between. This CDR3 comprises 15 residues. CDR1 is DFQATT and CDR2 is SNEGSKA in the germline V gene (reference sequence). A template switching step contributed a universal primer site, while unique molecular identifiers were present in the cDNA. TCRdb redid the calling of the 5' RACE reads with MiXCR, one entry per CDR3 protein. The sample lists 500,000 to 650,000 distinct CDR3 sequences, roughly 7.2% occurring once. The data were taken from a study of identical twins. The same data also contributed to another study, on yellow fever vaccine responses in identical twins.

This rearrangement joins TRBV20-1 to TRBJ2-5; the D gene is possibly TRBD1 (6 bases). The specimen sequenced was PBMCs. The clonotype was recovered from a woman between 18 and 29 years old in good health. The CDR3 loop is CSARDLTRGQETQYF. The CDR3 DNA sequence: TGCAGTGCTAGAGATCTCACCAGGGGCCAAGAGACCCAGTACTTC.